A single sample gave rise to the 3 T cell receptor beta chains below, sequenced in a study of T cell responses to AZD1222 COVID-19 vaccine. The repertoire was sequenced with immunoSEQ multiplex PCR; TCRdb's copy has only in-frame clones and lacks some. This sample carries 95,000 to 150,000 clones, approximately 86% of them seen once, and the ten largest clones take around 6%. The sample consisted of peripheral blood, taken on day 0 of AZD1222 vaccination. Receptor source: an adult in good health.

The chain joins TRBV7-9 to TRBJ2-7; TRBD2 agrees at 8 bases. Germline V lookup: CDR1 SEHNR, CDR2 FQNEAQ (reference sequence). The CDR3 runs 12 residues. Trimming removed 5 bases from V and 6 bases from J; junction bases left unmatched: 3. In nucleotides, the CDR3 is TGTGCCAGCAGCGCTGGGACTAGCGAGCAGTACTTC. It specifies CASSAGTSEQYF.

The rearrangement uses TRBV28 and TRBJ1-2; D is ambiguous. The V gene lost 7 bases and the J gene lost 2 bases, with 17 bases spanning the gap. This CDR3 is 15 amino acids long. From germline, CDR1 is MDHEN and CDR2 SYDVKM. CDR3 nucleotides: TGTGCCAGCAAGGTTGGGGAAATGGTGAACTATGGCTACACCTTC. It codes for CASKVGEMVNYGYTF.

The J gene is TRBJ2-3, the V gene TRBV11-3; tentatively, D is TRBD1 or TRBD2 (5 bases each). Trimming left V 6 bases short and J 6 bases short, with 22 bases between. CDR1 and CDR2 (germline): SGHNT, YENEEA. The CDR3 covers 16 residues. As DNA, the CDR3 is TGTGCCAGCAGGGGACCGAGAGCGGTAGGGGCCGATACGCAGTATTTT. Residues: CASRGPRAVGADTQYF. The entire variable domain, with the rest obtained from reference TRBV11-3 and TRBJ2-3, is as follows: EAGVVQSPRYKIIEKKQPVAFWCNPISGHNTLYWYLQNLGQGPELLIRYENEEAVDDSQLPKDRFSAERLKGVDSTLKIQPAELGDSAVYLCASRGPRAVGADTQYFGPGTRLTVL.